Included here is one T cell receptor (beta chain) sequence, with context. The data belong to a study of blood T cell repertoires in COVID-19. TCRdb's copy holds only in-frame clones and misses some; the assay was immunoSEQ multiplex PCR. The table lists about 320,000 clones, 75% to 85% of them singletons, with more than 6% in the top ten. Material for sequencing was peripheral blood. This TCR was recovered from a human donor in a cohort sampled during active COVID-19.

The CDR3, as DNA: TGTGCCACCAGCAGACCACAAAGTCTGAACACTGAAGCTTTCTTT. Residues: CATSRPQSLNTEAFF. The chain has TRBV15 and TRBJ1-1; D ambiguous. CDR1 is LNHNV, CDR2 YYDKDF, per germline (reference sequence). Trimming removed 2 bases at V and 0 bases at J, with 10 bases between. The CDR3 has 15 residues.